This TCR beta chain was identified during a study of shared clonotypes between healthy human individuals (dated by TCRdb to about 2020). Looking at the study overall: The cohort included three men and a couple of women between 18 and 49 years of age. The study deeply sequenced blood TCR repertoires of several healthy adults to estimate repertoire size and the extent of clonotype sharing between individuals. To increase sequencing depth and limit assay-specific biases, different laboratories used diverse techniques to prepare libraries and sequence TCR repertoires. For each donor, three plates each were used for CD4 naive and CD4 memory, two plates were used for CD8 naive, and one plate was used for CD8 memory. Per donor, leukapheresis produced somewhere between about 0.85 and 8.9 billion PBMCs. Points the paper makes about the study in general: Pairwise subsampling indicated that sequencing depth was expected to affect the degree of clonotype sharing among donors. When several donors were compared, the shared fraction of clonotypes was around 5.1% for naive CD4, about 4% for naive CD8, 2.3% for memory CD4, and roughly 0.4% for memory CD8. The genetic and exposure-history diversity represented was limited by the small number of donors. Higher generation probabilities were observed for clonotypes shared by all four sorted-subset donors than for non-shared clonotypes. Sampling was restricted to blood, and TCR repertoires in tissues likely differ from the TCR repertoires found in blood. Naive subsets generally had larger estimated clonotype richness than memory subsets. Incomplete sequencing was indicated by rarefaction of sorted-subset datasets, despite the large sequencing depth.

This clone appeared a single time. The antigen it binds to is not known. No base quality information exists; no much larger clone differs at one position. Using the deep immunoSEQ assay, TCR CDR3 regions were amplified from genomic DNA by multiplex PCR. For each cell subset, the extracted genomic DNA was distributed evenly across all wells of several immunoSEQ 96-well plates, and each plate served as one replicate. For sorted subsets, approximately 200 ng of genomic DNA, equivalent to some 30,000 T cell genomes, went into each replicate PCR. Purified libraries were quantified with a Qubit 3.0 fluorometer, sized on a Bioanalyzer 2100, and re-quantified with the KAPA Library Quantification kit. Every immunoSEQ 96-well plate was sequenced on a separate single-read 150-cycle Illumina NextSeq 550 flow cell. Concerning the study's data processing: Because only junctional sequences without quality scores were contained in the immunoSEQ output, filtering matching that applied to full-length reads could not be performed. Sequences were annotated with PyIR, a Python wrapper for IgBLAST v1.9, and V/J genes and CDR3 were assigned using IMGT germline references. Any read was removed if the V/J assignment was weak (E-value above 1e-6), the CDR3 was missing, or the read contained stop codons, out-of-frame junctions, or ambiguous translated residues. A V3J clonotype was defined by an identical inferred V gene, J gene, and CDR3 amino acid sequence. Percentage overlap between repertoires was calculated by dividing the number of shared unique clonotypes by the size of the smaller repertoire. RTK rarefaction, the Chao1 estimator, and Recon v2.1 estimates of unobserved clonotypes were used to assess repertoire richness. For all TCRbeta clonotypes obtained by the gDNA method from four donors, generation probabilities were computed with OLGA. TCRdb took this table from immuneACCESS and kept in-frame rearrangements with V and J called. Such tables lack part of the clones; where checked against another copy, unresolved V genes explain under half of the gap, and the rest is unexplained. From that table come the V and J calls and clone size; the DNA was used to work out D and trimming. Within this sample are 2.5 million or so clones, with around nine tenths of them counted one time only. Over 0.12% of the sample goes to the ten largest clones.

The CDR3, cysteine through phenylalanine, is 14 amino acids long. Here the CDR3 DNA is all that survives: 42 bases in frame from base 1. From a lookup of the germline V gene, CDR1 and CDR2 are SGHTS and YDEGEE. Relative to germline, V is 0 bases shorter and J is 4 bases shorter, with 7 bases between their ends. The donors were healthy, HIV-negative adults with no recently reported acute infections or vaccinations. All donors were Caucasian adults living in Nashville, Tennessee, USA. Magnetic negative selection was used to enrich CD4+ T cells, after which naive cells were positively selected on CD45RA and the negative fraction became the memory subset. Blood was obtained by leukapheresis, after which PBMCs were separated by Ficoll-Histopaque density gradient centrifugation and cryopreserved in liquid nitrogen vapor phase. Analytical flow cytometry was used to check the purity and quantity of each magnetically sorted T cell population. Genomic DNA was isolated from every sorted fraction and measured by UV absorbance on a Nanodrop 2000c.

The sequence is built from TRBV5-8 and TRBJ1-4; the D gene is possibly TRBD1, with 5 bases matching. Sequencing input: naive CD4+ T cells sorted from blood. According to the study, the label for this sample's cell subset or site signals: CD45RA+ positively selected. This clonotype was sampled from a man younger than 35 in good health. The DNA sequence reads TGTGCCAGCAGCTTGGAGCAGGGTAATGAAAAACTGTTTTTT. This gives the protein CASSLEQGNEKLFF.